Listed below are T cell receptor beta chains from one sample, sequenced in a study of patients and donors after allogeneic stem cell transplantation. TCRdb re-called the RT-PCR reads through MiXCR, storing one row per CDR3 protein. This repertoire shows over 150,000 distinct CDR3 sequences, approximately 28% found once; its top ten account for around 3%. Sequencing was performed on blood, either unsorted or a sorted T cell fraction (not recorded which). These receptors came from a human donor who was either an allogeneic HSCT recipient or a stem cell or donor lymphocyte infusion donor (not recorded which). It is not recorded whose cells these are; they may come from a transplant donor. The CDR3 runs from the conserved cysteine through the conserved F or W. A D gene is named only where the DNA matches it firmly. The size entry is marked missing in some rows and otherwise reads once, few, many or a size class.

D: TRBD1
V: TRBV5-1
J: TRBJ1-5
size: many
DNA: TGCGCCAGCAGCCTGACAGGGGTAAATCAGCCCCAGCATTTT
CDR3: CASSLTGVNQPQHF

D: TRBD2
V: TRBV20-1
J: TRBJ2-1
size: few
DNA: TGCAGTGGAACGAAGCGGGAGTATCTGAATGAGCAGTTCTTC
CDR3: CSGTKREYLNEQFF

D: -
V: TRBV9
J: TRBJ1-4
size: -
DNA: TGTGCCAGCAGCGTCCGGCCGGGGGAAAAACTGTTTTTT
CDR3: CASSVRPGEKLFF

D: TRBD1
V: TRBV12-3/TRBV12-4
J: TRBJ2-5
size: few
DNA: TGTGCCAGCAGTAGGGACAGGGACGAGACCCAGTACTTC
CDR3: CASSRDRDETQYF

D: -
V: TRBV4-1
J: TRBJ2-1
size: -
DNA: TGCGCCAGCAGCCAAGACGGAATTACAGGGATCTCCTACAATGAGCAGTTCTTC
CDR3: CASSQDGITGISYNEQFF

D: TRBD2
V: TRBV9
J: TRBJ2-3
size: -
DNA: TGTGCCAGCAGCGTTTCTAGGCGGGAGGGTTCAGATACGCAGTATTTT
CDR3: CASSVSRREGSDTQYF

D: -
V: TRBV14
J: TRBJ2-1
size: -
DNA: TGTGCCAGCAGGGGGGATAGCAGGAATGAGCAGTTCTTC
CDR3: CASRGDSRNEQFF

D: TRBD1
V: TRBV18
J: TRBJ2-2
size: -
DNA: TGTGCCAGCTCACCCGAGGCCGCCGGGACAGCGAACACCGGGGAGCTGTTTTTT
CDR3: CASSPEAAGTANTGELFF

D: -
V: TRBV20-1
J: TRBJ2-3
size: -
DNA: TGCAGTGCTAGAGTTCTAGGGCTAAGCACAGATACGCAGTATTTT
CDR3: CSARVLGLSTDTQYF

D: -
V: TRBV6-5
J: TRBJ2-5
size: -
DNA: TGTGCCAGCAGTCCGGGTGGAGCCGGGGAGACCCAGTACTTC
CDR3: CASSPGGAGETQYF

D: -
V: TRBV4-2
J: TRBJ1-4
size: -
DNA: TGTGCCAGCAGCCAAGGGTTGGGCCAGCATCCTGAAAAACTGTTTTTT
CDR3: CASSQGLGQHPEKLFF

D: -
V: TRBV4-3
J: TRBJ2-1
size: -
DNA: TGCGCCAGCAGCCCACTAGAGCAGTTCTTC
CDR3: CASSPLEQFF

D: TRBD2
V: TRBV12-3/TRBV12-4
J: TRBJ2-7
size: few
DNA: TGTGCCAGCAGTTTAGTAATATCGGGAGGGCCCTACGAGCAGTACTTC
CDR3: CASSLVISGGPYEQYF

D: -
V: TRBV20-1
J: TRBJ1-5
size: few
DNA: TGCAGTGCTAGAAGGGCAGGACAGTATCAGCCCCAGCATTTT
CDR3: CSARRAGQYQPQHF

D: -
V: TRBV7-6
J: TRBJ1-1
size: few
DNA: TGTGCCAGCAGCTTTCTGCAGAACACTGAAGCTTTCTTT
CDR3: CASSFLQNTEAFF

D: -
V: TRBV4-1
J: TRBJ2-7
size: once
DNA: TGCGCCAGCAGCCAAGCACCCGGGGACTCCTACGAGCAGTACTTC
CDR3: CASSQAPGDSYEQYF

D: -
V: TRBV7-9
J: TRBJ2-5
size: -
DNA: TGTGCCAGCAGCCCCGATACGAGGGAGACCCAGTACTTC
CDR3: CASSPDTRETQYF

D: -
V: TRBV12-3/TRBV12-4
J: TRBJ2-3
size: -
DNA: TGTGCCAGCAGCCCAATGGGCCTTGGCACAGATACGCAGTATTTT
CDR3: CASSPMGLGTDTQYF

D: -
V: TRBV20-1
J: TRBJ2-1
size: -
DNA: TGCAGTGCTTTCTCCTCCCCCGCCTTCAATGAGCAGTTCTTC
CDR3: CSAFSSPAFNEQFF

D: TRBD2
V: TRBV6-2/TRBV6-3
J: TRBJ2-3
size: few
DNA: TGTGCCAGCAGTTACGGCGGGAGGTTCTCCGGAGATACGCAGTATTTT
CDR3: CASSYGGRFSGDTQYF

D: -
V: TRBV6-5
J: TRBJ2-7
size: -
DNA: TGTGCCAGCAGTTTCCCGGGGGGCGCCGAGCAGTACTTC
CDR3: CASSFPGGAEQYF

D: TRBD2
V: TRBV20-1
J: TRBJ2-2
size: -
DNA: TGCAGTGCTAGAGATTGGACTAGCGGGAAATCCGGGGAGCTGTTTTTT
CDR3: CSARDWTSGKSGELFF

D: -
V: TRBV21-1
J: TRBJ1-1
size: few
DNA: TGTGCCAGCAGCGCTCGAAGTGGGACAGGGGGAAAGGGCACTGAAGCTTTCTTT
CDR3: CASSARSGTGGKGTEAFF

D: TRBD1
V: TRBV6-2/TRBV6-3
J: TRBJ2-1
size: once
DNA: TGTGCCAGCAGTGCCGGACAGGGGACCAATGAGCAGTTCTTC
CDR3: CASSAGQGTNEQFF

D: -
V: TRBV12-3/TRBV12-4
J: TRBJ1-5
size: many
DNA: TGTGCCAGCAGTTTGGGTAGGGCGGAAAATCAGCCCCAGCATTTT
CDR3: CASSLGRAENQPQHF

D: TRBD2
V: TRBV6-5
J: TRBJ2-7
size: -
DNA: TGTGCCAGCAGGTCTCTAGCGGGAGGGCCCCAGTACTTC
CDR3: CASRSLAGGPQYF

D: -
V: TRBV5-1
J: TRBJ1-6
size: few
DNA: TGCGCCAGCAGCTTGAGTGGGGGCCGCGGAGATTCACCCCTCCACTTT
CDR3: CASSLSGGRGDSPLHF

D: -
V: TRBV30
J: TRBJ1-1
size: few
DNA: TGCGCAGGGCCTGAAGCTTTCTTT
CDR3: CAGPEAFF

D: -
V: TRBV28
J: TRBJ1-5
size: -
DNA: TGTGCCAGCAGTTTAGTGGTTGGGAATCAGCCCCAGCATTTT
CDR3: CASSLVVGNQPQHF

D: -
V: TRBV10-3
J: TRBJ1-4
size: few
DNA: TGTGCCATCAGTGAGTCGGGGCACCGGGGAGAAAAACTGTTTTTT
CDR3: CAISESGHRGEKLFF

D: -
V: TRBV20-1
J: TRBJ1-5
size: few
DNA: TGCAGTGCTGAAGTGGGGTTAAGCAATCAGCCCCAGCATTTT
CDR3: CSAEVGLSNQPQHF

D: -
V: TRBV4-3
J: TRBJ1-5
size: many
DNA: TGCGCCAGCAGCTTCGGACTCAGTAGCAATCAGCCCCAGCATTTT
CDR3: CASSFGLSSNQPQHF

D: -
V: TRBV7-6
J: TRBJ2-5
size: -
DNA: TGTGCCAGCAGCCCCTACAGTGGGGGGGAGACCCAGTACTTC
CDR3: CASSPYSGGETQYF

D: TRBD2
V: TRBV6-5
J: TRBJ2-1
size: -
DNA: TGTGCCAGCAGGCCTAGCGGGGGAGGATACAATGAGCAGTTCTTC
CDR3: CASRPSGGGYNEQFF

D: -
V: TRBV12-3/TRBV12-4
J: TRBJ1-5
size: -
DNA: TGTGCCAGCAGTTTAGCGTGGGCAGTCAATCAGCCCCAGCATTTT
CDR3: CASSLAWAVNQPQHF

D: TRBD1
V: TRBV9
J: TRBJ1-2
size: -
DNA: TGTGCCAGCAGTATCAGGGGGTCTGGCTACACCTTC
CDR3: CASSIRGSGYTF

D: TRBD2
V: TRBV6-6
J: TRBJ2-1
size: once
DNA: TGTGCCAGTAAACCGGGACTAGCGGGTTCCAATGAGCAGTTCTTC
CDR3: CASKPGLAGSNEQFF

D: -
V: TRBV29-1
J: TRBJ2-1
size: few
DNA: TGCAGCGTTGAATCTGCGTACAATGAGCAGTTCTTC
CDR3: CSVESAYNEQFF

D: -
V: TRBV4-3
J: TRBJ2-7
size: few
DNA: TGCGCCAGCAGCCAAGCTTCTGGAGCCCCGTACGAGCAGTACTTC
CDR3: CASSQASGAPYEQYF